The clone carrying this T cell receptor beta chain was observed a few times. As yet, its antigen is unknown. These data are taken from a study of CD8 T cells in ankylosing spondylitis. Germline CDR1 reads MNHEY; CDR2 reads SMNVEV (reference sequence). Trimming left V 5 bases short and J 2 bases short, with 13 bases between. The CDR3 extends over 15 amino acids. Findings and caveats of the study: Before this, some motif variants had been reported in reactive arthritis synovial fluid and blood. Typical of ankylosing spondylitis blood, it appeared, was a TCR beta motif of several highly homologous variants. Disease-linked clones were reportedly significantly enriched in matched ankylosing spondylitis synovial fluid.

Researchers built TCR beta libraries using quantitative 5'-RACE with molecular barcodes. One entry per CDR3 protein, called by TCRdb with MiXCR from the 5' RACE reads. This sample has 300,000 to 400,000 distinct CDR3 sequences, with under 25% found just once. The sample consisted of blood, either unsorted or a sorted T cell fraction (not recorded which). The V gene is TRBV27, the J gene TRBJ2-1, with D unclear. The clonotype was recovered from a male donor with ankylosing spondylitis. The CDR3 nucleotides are TGTGCCAGCAGTCCCTCCTCTGTGGCCTACAATGAGCAGTTCTTC. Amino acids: CASSPSSVAYNEQFF.